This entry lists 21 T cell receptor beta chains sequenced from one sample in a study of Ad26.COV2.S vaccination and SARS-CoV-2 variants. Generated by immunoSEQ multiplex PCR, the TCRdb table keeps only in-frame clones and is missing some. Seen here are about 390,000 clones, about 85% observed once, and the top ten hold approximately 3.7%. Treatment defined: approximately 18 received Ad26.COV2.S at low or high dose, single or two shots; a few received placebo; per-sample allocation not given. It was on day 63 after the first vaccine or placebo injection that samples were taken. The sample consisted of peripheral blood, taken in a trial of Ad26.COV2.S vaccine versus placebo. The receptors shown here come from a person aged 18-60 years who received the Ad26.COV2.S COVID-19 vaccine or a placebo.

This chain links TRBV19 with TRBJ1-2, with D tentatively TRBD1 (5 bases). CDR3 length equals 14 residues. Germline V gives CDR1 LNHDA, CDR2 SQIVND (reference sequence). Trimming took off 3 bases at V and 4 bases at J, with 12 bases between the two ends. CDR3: CASSMPGLSYGYTF. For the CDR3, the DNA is TGTGCCAGTAGTATGCCGGGACTGAGCTATGGCTACACCTTC.

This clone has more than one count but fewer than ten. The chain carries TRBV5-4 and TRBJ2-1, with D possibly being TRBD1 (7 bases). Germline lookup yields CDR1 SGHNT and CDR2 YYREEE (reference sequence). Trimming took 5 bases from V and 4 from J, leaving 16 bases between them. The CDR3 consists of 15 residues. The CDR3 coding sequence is TGTGCCAGCAGGCGCAAGGGGGCGGGATACAATGAGCAGTTCTTC. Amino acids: CASRRKGAGYNEQFF. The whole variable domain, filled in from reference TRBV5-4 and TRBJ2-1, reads ETGVTQSPTHLIKTRGQQVTLRCSSQSGHNTVSWYQQALGQGPQFIFQYYREEENGRGNFPPRFSGLQFPNYSSELNVNALELDDSALYLCASRRKGAGYNEQFFGPGTRLTVL.

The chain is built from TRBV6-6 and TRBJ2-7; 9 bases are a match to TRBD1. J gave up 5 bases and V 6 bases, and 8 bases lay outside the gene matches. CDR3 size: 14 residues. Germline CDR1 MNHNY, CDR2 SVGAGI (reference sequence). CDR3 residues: CASRPPGQGHEQYF. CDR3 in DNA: TGTGCCAGCAGACCACCGGGACAGGGCCACGAGCAGTACTTC.

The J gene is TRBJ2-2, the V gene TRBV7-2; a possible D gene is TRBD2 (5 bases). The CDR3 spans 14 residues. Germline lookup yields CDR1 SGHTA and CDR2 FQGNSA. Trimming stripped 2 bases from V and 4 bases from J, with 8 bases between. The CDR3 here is CASSLNRGTGELFF. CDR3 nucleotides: TGTGCCAGCAGCTTAAATCGGGGCACCGGGGAGCTGTTTTTT.

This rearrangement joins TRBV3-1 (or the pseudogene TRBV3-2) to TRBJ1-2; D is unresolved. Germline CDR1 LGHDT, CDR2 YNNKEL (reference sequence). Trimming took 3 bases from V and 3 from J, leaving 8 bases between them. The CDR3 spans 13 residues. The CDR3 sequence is CASSQPPHYGYTF. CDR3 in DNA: TGTGCCAGCAGCCAGCCGCCCCACTATGGCTACACCTTC.

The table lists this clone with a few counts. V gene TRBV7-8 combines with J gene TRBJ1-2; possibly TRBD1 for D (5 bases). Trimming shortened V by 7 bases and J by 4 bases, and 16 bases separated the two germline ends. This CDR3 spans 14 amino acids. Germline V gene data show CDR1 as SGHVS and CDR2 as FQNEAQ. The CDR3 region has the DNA TGTGCCAGCACCATAGCGCAGGGAGGCTATGGCTACACCTTC. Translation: CASTIAQGGYGYTF.

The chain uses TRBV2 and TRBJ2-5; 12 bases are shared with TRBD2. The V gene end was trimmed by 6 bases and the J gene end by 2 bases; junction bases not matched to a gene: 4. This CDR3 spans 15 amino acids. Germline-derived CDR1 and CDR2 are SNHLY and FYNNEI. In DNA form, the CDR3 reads TGTGCCAGCAGCGCAGGGACTAGCGGGCAAGAGACCCAGTACTTC. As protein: CASSAGTSGQETQYF. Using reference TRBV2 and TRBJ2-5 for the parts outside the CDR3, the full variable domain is EPEVTQTPSHQVTQMGQEVILRCVPISNHLYFYWYRQILGQKVEFLVSFYNNEISEKSEIFDDQFSVERPDGSNFTLKIRSTKLEDSAMYFCASSAGTSGQETQYFGPGTRLLVL.

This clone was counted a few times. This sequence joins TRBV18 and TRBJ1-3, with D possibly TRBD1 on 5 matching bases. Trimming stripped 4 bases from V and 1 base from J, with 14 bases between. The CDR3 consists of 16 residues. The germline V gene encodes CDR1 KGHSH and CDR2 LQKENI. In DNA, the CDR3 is TGTGCCAGCTCACAAGACAGTTCTCCTTCTGGAAACACCATATATTTT. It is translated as CASSQDSSPSGNTIYF.

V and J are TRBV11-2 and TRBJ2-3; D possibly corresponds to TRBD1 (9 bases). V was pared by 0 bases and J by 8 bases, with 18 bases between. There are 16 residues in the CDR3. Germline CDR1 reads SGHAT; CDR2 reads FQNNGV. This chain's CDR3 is CASSLDSGTGLGTQYF. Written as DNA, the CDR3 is TGTGCCAGCAGCTTAGATAGCGGGACAGGGCTTGGTACGCAGTATTTT. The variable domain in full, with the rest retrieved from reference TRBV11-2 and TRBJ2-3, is EAGVAQSPRYKIIEKRQSVAFWCNPISGHATLYWYQQILGQGPKLLIQFQNNGVVDDSQLPKDRFSAERLKGVDSTLKIQPAKLEDSAVYLCASSLDSGTGLGTQYFGPGTRLTVL.

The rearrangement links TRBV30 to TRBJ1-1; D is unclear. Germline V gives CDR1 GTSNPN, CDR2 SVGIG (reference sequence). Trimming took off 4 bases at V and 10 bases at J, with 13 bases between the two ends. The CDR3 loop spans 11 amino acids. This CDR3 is CAWNVGPIAFF. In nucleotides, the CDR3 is TGTGCCTGGAATGTCGGGCCGATAGCTTTCTTT.

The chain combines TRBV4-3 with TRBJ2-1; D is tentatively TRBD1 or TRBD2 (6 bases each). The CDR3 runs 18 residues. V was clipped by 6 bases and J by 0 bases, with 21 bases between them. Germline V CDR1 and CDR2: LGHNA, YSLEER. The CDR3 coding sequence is TGCGCCAGCAGGTCGGAGCTGGCGGGACACCTCTCCTACAATGAGCAGTTCTTC. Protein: CASRSELAGHLSYNEQFF.

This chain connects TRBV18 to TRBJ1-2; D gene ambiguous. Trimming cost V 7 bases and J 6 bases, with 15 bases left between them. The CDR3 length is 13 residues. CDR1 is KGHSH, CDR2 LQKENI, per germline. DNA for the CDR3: TGTGCCAGCTGGGCCTTTGGCAAGGATGGCTACACCTTC. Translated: CASWAFGKDGYTF. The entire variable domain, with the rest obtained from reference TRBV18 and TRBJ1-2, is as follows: NAGVMQNPRHLVRRRGQEARLRCSPMKGHSHVYWYRQLPEEGLKFMVYLQKENIIDESGMPKERFSAEFPKEGPSILRIQQVVRGDSAAYFCASWAFGKDGYTFGSGTRLTVV.

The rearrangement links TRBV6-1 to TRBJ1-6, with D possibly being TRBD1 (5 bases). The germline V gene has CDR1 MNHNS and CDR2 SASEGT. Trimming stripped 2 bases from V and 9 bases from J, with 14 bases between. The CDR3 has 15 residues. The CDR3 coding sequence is TGTGCCAGCAGTGAATCAGATAGTAGGGGTTCACCCCTCCACTTT. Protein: CASSESDSRGSPLHF.

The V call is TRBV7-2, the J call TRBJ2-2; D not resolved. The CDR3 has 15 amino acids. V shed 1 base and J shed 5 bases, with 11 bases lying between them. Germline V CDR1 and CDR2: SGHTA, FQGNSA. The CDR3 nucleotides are TGTGCCAGCAGCTTAGTAGACCAGCAAACCGGGGAGCTGTTTTTT. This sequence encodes CASSLVDQQTGELFF.

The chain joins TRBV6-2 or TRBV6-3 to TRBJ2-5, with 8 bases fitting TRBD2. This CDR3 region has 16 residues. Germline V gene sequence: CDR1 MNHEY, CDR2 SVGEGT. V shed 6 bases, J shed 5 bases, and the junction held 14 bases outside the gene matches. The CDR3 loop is CASSPSPGGAWETQYF. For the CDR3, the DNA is TGTGCCAGCAGCCCTTCTCCCGGGGGGGCCTGGGAGACCCAGTACTTC.

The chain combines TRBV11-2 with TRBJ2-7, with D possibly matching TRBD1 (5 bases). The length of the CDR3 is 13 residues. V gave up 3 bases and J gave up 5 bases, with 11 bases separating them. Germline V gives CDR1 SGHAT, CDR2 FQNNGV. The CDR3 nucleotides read TGTGCCAGCAGCTTCGGGCCCAGGGACGAGCAGTACTTC. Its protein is CASSFGPRDEQYF.

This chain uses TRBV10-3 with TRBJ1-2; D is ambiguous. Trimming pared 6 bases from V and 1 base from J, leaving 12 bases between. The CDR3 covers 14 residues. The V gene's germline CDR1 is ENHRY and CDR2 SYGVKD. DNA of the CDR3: TGTGCCATCAGGGAAAATGACAATAACTATGGCTACACCTTC. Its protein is CAIRENDNNYGYTF.

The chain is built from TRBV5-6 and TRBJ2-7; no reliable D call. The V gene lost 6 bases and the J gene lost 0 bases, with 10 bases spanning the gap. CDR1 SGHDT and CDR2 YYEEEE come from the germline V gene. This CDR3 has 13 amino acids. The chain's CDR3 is CASTRENSYEQYF. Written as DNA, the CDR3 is TGTGCCAGCACTCGAGAGAACTCCTACGAGCAGTACTTC.

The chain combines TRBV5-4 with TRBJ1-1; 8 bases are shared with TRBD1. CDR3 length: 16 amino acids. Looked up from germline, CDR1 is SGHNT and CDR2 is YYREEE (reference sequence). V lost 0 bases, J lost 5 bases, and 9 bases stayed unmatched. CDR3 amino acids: CASSLGQGAAGTEAFF. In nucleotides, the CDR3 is TGTGCCAGCAGCTTGGGGCAGGGGGCCGCCGGGACTGAAGCTTTCTTT.

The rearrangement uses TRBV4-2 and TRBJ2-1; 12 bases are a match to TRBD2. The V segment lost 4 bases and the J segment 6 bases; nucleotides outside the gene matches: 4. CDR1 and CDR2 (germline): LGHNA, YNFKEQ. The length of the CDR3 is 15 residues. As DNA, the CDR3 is TGTGCCAGCAGCCCTAGCGGGGGGGCCTCCAATGAGCAGTTCTTC. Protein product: CASSPSGGASNEQFF.

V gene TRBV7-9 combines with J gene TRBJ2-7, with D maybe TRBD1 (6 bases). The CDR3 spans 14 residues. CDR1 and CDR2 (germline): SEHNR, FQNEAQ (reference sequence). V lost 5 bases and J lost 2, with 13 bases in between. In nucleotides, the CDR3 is TGTGCCAGCAGCAGAATGACAGGCCCCTACGAGCAGTACTTC. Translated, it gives CASSRMTGPYEQYF.